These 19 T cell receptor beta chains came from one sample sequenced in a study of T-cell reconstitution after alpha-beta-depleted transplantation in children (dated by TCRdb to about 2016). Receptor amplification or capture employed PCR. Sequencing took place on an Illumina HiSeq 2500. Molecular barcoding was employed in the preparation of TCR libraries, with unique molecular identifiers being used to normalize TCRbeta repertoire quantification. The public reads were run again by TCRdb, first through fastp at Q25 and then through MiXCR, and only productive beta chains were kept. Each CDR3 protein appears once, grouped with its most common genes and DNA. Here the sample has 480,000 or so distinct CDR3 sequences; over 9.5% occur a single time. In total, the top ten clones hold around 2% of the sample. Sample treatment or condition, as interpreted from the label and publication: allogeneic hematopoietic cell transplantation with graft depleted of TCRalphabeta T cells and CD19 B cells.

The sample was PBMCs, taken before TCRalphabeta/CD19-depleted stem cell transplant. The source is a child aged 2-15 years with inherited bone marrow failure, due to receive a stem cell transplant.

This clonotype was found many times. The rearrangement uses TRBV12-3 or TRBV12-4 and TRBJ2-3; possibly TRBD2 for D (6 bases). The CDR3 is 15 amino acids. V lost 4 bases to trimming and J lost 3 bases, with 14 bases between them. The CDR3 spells CASSYGARGTDTQYF. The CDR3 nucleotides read TGTGCCAGCAGTTATGGGGCCCGGGGGACAGATACGCAGTATTTT.

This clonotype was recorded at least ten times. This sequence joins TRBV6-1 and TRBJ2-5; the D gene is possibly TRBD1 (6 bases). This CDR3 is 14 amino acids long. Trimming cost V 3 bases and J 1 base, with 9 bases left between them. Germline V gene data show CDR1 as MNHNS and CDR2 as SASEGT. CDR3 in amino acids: CASSEYRAQETQYF. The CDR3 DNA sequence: TGTGCCAGCAGTGAGTACAGGGCCCAAGAGACCCAGTACTTC.

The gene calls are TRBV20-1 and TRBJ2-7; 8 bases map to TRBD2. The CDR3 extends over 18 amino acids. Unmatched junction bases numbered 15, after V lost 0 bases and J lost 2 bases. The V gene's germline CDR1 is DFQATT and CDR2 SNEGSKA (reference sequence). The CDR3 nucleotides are TGCAGTGCTAGAGATGGCCCCCTACGCGGGAGGCAACCCTACGAGCAGTACTTC. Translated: CSARDGPLRGRQPYEQYF.

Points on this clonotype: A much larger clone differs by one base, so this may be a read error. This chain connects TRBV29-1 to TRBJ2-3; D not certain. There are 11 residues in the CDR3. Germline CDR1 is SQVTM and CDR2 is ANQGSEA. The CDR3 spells CSVHSTDMQYF. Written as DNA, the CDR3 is TGCAGCGTCCACAGCACAGATATGCAGTATTTT.

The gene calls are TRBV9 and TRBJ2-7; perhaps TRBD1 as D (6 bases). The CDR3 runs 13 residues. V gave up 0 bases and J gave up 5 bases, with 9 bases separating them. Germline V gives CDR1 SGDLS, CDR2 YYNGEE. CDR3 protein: CASSVGGGHEQYF. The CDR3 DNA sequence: TGTGCCAGCAGCGTAGGTGGGGGCCACGAGCAGTACTTC. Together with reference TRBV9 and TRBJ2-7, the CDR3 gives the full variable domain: DSGVTQTPKHLITATGQRVTLRCSPRSGDLSVYWYQQSLDQGLQFLIQYYNGEERAKGNILERFSAQQFPDLHSELNLSSLELGDSALYFCASSVGGGHEQYFGPGTRLTVT.

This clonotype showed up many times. CDR3 loop: CASSLDGTYEQYF. The CDR3 region has the DNA TGCGCCAGCAGCCTGGACGGGACCTACGAGCAGTACTTC. The gene calls are TRBV5-1 and TRBJ2-7; a possible D gene is TRBD2 (5 bases). V lost 4 bases, J lost 2 bases, and 10 bases lay in between. Germline V gene sequence: CDR1 SGHRS, CDR2 YFSETQ. The CDR3 runs to 13 residues. Full variable domain (rest looked up from reference TRBV5-1 and TRBJ2-7): KAGVTQTPRYLIKTRGQQVTLSCSPISGHRSVSWYQQTPGQGLQFLFEYFSETQRNKGNFPGRFSGRQFSNSRSEMNVSTLELGDSALYLCASSLDGTYEQYFGPGTRLTVT.

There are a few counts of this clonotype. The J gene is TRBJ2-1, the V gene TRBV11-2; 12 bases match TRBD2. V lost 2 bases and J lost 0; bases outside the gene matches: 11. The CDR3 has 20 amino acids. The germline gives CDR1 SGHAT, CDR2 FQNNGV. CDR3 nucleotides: TGTGCCAGCAGCTTATTTTCAGGACTAGCGGGGTCGAGCTCCTACAATGAGCAGTTCTTC. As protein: CASSLFSGLAGSSSYNEQFF.

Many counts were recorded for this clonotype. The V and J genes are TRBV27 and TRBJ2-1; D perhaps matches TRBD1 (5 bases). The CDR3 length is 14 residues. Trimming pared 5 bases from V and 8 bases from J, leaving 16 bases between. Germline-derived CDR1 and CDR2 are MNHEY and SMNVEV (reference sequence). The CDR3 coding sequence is TGTGCCAGCAGTCCCATCGGGCAGGGCTATGAGCAGTTCTTC. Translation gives CASSPIGQGYEQFF.

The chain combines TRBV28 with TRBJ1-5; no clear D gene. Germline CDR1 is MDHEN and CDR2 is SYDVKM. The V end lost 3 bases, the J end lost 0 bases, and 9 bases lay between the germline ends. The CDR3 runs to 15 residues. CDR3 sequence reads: CASSLRSYSNQPQHF. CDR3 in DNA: TGTGCCAGCAGTTTGAGGTCCTATAGCAATCAGCCCCAGCATTTT.

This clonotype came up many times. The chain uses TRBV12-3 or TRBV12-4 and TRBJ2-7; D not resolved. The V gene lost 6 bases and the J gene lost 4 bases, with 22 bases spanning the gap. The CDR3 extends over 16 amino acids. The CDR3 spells CASSLGPSGRRYEQYF. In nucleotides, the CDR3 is TGTGCCAGCAGCCTCGGACCTTCGGGCCGGCGGTACGAGCAGTACTTC.

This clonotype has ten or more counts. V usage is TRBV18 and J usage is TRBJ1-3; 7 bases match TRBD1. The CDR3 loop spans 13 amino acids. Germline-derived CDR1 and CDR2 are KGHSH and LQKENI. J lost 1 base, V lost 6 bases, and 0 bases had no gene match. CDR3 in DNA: TGTGCCAGCTCGACAGGGTCTGGAAACACCATATATTTT. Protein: CASSTGSGNTIYF.

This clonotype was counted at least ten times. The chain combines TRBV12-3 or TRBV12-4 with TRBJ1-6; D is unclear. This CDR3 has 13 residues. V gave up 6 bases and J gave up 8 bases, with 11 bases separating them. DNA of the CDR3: TGTGCCAGCAGCTCCCTAGAGGATTCACCCCTCCACTTT. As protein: CASSSLEDSPLHF.

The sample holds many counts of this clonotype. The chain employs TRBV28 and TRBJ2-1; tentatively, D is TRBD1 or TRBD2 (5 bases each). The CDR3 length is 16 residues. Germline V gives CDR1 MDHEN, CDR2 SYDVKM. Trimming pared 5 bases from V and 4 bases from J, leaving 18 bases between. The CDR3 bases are TGTGCCAGCAGTCCTTCCCGGGGCAGCCCTTACAATGAGCAGTTCTTC. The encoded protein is CASSPSRGSPYNEQFF.

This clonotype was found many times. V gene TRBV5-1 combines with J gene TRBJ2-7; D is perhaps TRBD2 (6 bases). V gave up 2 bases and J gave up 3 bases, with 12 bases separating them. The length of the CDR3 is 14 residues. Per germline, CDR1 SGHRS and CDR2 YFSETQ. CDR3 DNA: TGCGCCAGCAGCTTAAGCGGGCCTTACTACGAGCAGTACTTC. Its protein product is CASSLSGPYYEQYF.

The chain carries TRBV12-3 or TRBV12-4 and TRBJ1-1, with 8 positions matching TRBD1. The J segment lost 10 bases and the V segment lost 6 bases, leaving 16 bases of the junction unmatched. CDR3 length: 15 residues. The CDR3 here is CASRTSDRASEGAFF. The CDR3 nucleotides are TGTGCCAGCAGGACGTCGGACAGGGCCTCGGAAGGAGCTTTCTTT.

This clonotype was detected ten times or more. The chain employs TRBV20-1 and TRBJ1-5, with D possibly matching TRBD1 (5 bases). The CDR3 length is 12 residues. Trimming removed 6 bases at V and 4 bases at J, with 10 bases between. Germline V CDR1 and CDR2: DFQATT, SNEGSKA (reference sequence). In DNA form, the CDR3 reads TGCAGTGCCGGGGCGATAAATCAGCCCCAGCATTTT. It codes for CSAGAINQPQHF.

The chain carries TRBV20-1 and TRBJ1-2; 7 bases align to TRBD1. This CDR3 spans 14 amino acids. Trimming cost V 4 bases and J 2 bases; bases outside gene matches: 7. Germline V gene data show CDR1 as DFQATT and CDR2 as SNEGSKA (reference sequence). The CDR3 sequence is CSAIGQELNYGYTF. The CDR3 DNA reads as TGCAGTGCTATAGGACAGGAGTTAAACTATGGCTACACCTTC.

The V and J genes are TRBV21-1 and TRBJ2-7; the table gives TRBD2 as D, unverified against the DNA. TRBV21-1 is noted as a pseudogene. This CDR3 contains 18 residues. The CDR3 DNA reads TGTGCCAGCAGCAAGGGGGTACCTAGGACTAGCGGGAGTTACGAGCAGTACTTC. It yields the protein CASSKGVPRTSGSYEQYF.

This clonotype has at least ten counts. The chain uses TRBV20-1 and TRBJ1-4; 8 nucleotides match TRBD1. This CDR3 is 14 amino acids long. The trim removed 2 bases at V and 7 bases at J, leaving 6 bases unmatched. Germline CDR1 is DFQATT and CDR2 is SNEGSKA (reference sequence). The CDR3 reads CSARPGQGGEKLFF. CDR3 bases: TGCAGTGCTAGACCCGGACAGGGAGGTGAAAAACTGTTTTTT.